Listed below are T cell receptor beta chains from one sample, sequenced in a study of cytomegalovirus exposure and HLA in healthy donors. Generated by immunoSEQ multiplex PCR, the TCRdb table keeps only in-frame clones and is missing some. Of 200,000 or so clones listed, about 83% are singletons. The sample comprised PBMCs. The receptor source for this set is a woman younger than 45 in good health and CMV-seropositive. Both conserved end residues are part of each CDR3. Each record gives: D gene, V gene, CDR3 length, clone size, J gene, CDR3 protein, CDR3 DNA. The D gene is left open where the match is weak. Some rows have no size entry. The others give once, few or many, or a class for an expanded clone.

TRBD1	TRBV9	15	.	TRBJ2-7	CASSPLTGVVYEQYF	TGTGCCAGCAGCCCCCTCACAGGGGTAGTCTACGAGCAGTACTTC
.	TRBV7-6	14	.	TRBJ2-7	CASSLQGLAYEQYF	TGTGCCAGCAGCTTACAGGGGTTAGCCTACGAGCAGTACTTC
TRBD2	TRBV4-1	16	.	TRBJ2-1	CASSQAASGGANEQFF	TGCGCCAGCAGCCAAGCGGCTAGCGGGGGGGCAAATGAGCAGTTCTTC
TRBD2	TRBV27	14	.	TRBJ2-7	CASSLTSGNYEQYF	TGTGCCAGCAGCCTGACTAGCGGAAACTACGAGCAGTACTTC
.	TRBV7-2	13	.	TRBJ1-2	CASSQLSGYGYTF	TGTGCCAGCAGTCAACTTTCGGGCTATGGCTACACCTTC
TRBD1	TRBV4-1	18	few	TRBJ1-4	CASSRLRQDRVTNEKLFF	TGCGCCAGCAGCCGATTAAGACAGGACAGGGTAACTAATGAAAAACTGTTTTTT
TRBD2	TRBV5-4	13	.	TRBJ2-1	CASSLDPSGEQFF	TGTGCCAGCAGCTTGGACCCTAGCGGCGAGCAGTTCTTC
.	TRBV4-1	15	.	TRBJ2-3	CASSLSGKITDTQYF	TGCGCCAGCAGCCTTAGCGGAAAAATCACAGATACGCAGTATTTT
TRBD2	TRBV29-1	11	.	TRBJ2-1	CSVRSSGSLFF	TGCAGCGTCCGGTCTAGCGGGAGTTTGTTCTTC
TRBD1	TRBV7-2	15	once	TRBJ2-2	CASSSDRVSTGELFF	TGTGCCAGCAGCTCGGACAGGGTTAGCACCGGGGAGCTGTTTTTT
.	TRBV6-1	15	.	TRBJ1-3	CASRVQGSSGNTIYF	TGTGCCAGCAGAGTACAGGGTAGCTCTGGAAACACCATATATTTT
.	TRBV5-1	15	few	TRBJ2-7	CASSLEGGVGYEQYF	TGCGCCAGCAGCTTGGAGGGCGGGGTAGGCTACGAGCAGTACTTC
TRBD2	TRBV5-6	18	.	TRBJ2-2	CASFSLDILAGDTGELFF	TGTGCCAGCTTCAGCTTGGATATACTAGCGGGAGACACCGGGGAGCTGTTTTTT
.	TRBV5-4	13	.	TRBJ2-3	CASSLSSTDTQYF	TGTGCCAGCAGCTTGTCTAGCACAGATACGCAGTATTTT
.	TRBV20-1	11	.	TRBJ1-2	CSARRGYGYTF	TGCAGTGCTAGGCGGGGATATGGCTACACCTTC
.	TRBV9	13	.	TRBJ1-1	CASSVDRNTEAFF	TGTGCCAGCAGCGTAGACAGAAACACTGAAGCTTTCTTT
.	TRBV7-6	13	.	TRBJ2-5	CASAWTTSETQYF	TGTGCCAGCGCCTGGACTACCTCAGAGACCCAGTACTTC
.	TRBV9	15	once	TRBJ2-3	CASSSGGHGTDTQYF	TGTGCCAGCAGCTCCGGGGGGCACGGCACAGATACGCAGTATTTT
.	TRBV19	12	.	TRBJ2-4	CASSRSRNIQYF	TGTGCCAGTAGTCGGAGTAGGAACATTCAGTACTTC
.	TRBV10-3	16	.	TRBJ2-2	CAISEFTGPITGELFF	TGTGCCATCAGTGAGTTTACAGGCCCTATCACCGGGGAGCTGTTTTTT